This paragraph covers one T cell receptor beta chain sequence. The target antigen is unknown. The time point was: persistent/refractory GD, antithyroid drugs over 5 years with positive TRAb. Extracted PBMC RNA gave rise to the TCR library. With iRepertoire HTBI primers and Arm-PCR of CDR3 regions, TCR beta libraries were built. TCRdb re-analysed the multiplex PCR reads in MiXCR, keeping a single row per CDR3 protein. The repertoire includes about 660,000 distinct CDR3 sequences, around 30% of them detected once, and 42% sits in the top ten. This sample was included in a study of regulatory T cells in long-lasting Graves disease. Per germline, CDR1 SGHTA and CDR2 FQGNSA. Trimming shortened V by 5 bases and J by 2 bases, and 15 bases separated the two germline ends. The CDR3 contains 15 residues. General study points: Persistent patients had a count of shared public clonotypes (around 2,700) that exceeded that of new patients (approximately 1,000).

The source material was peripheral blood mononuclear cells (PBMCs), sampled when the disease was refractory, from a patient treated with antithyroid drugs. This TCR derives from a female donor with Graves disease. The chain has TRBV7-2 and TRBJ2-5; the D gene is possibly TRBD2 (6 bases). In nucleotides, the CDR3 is TGTGCCAGCAGCGCCATGGGACTTGAACAAGAGACCCAGTACTTC. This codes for CASSAMGLEQETQYF. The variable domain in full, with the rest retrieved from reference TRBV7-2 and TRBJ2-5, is GAGVSQSPSNKVTEKGKDVELRCDPISGHTALYWYRQSLGQGLEFLIYFQGNSAPDKSGLPSDRFSAERTGGSVSTLTIQRTQQEDSAVYLCASSAMGLEQETQYFGPGTRLLVL.